The 5 T cell receptor beta chains given below trace back to one sample, sequenced in a study of beta chain features in type 1 diabetes. Expressed TCRB transcripts were sequenced because the isolated RNA had all been reverse transcribed beforehand. Sequencing was performed with immunoSEQ multiplex PCR; in TCRdb, only in-frame clones are kept and a portion is missing. The repertoire has about 900,000 clones, 15% to 20% of them found once; the top ten carry 0.02% to 0.025%. The source material was naive CD4+ T cells from blood. These receptors came from a woman aged 18-29 years in good health.

In this sample, this clone turned up a few times. The J gene is TRBJ2-1, the V gene TRBV5-1, with TRBD2 as a possible D gene (6 bases). Trimming shortened V by 5 bases and J by 6 bases, and 12 bases separated the two germline ends. This CDR3 contains 13 residues. The V gene's germline CDR1 is SGHRS and CDR2 YFSETQ. The CDR3 protein is CASSLAEINEQFF. The CDR3 DNA reads as TGCGCCAGCAGTTTAGCGGAGATCAATGAGCAGTTCTTC.

This sequence joins TRBV25-1 and TRBJ1-1; unclear D gene. Trimming shortened V by 7 bases and J by 1 base, and 4 bases separated the two germline ends. The CDR3 has 11 amino acids. Germline CDR1 and CDR2: MGHDK and SYGVNS. CDR3 sequence: CASTGNTEAFF. The CDR3 DNA follows: TGTGCCAGCACAGGGAACACTGAAGCTTTCTTT.

The chain employs TRBV28 and TRBJ1-2; the match to TRBD1 covers 7 bases. Trimming cost V 4 bases and J 4 bases; bases outside gene matches: 3. The CDR3 is 13 residues long. Germline CDR1 MDHEN, CDR2 SYDVKM. The CDR3 DNA reads as TGTGCCAGCAGTTCCGGGACAGTCTATGGCTACACCTTC. Residues: CASSSGTVYGYTF.

The rearrangement uses TRBV27 and TRBJ1-4; 7 positions match TRBD1. The CDR3 spans 14 residues. The germline gives CDR1 MNHEY, CDR2 SMNVEV (reference sequence). Trimming removed 2 bases from V and 8 bases from J; junction bases left unmatched: 5. CDR3 residues: CASSLKGAREKLFF. In DNA form, the CDR3 reads TGTGCCAGCAGTTTAAAGGGGGCGCGAGAAAAACTGTTTTTT.

The rearrangement links TRBV9 to TRBJ2-3; 7 bases are shared with TRBD2. The CDR3 extends over 14 amino acids. The ends lost 4 bases at V and 1 base at J; junction bases unmatched: 3. From germline, CDR1 is SGDLS and CDR2 YYNGEE. The CDR3 spells CASSITSGTDTQYF. The CDR3 DNA reads as TGTGCCAGCAGCATTACTAGCGGCACAGATACGCAGTATTTT.